The T cell receptor (beta chain) under discussion was sequenced for a study of shared clonotypes between healthy human individuals. Whole-study context: CD4 naive cells filled three plates per donor, CD4 memory three, CD8 naive two and CD8 memory one. Study-wide findings and caveats: Among non-shared clonotypes, generation probabilities were lower than among those shared by all four donors. The expectation was that sequencing depth would affect clonotype sharing among donors.

Assay execution proceeded at the deep level. TCRdb's copy holds only in-frame clones and misses some; the assay was immunoSEQ multiplex PCR. The sample includes roughly 2,300,000 clones, under 95% seen only once; the top ten take 0.3% to 0.4%. Notes on this clone: The antigen is undetermined.

Per germline, CDR1 SGHRS and CDR2 YFSETQ. With 3 bases removed from V and 0 bases from J, the gap between germline ends came to 10 bases. CDR3 length: 15 amino acids. The sequenced sample consisted of naive CD4+ T cells from PBMCs. The subset is: CD45RA+ positively selected. The chain combines TRBV5-1 with TRBJ2-1, with D unresolved. The TCR comes from a man younger than 30 in good health. Some clones in this sample may be carry-over from other donors' samples. CDR3 bases: TGCGCCAGCAGCTCCATTACCAGCTCCTACAATGAGCAGTTCTTC. This sequence encodes CASSSITSSYNEQFF. Supplemented by reference TRBV5-1 and TRBJ2-1, the full variable domain reads KAGVTQTPRYLIKTRGQQVTLSCSPISGHRSVSWYQQTPGQGLQFLFEYFSETQRNKGNFPGRFSGRQFSNSRSEMNVSTLELGDSALYLCASSSITSSYNEQFFGPGTRLTVL.